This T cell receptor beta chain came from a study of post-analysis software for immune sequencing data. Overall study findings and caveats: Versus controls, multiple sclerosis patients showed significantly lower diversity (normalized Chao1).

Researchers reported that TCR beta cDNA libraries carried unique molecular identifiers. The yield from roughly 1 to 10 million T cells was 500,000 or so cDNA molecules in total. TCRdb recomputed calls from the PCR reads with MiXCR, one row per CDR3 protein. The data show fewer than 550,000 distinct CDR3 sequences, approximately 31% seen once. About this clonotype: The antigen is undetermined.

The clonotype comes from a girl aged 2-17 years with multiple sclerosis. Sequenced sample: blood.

CDR3: CASSFRDQPQHF. CDR3 bases: TGTGCCAGCAGTTTCAGGGACCAGCCCCAGCATTTT. The V and J genes are TRBV27 and TRBJ1-5, with a possible D match to TRBD1 (5 bases). Germline CDR1 MNHEY, CDR2 SMNVEV (reference sequence). V lost 3 bases to trimming and J lost 7 bases, with 7 bases between them. The CDR3 totals 12 residues.